This T cell receptor (beta chain) is drawn from a study of OX40 agonist ivuxolimab in advanced cancers. Method: immunoSEQ multiplex PCR; TCRdb's copy keeps in-frame clones and lacks some. The data contain roughly 63,000 clones, roughly four fifths of them singletons. The source of this sequence is an adult with an advanced solid tumor such as melanoma, head and neck, liver or kidney cancer. The sequencing here drew on CD4+ or CD8+ T cells sorted from blood, taken in a trial of the OX40 agonist ivuxolimab.

This chain's CDR3 is CASSVGGRTDTQYF. The CDR3 DNA is TGTGCCAGCAGCGTAGGGGGGAGGACAGATACGCAGTATTTT. The V gene is TRBV9, the J gene TRBJ2-3, with D possibly being TRBD2 (6 bases). In germline, CDR1 is SGDLS, CDR2 YYNGEE. The CDR3 is made up of 14 amino acids. V lost 0 bases to trimming and J lost 3 bases, with 8 bases between them.